This T cell receptor (beta chain) was retrieved from a study of cytomegalovirus exposure and HLA in healthy donors. Study-level points and caveats: Within an earlier analysis, most TCR beta V segments proved productive either about 87% or about 30% of the time.

In germline, CDR1 is GTSNPN, CDR2 SVGIG (reference sequence). V was shortened by 0 bases and J by 2 bases, with 14 bases between the two germline ends. The CDR3 extends over 15 amino acids. PCR was performed using 60 Vbeta and 13 Jbeta primers. Sequencing used immunoSEQ multiplex PCR; TCRdb keeps in-frame clones, though not all of them. The table lists 130,000 to 150,000 clones, roughly 80% of them singletons. Details on this clone: Its target is unknown.

The chain recombines TRBV30 with TRBJ2-7; D is undetermined. This receptor was identified in a male donor in good health and CMV-seronegative. Sequences were obtained from PBMCs. CDR3 sequence (DNA): TGTGCCTGGAGTGTACCCGGGTTGATGGCCTACGAGCAGTACTTC. This translates into CAWSVPGLMAYEQYF.